Listed below are T cell receptor beta chains from one sample, sequenced in a study of T cell responses to AZD1222 COVID-19 vaccine. Assay used: immunoSEQ multiplex PCR; TCRdb lists only in-frame clones, some missing. The sample holds roughly 66,000 clones, around nine tenths seen once. Sequences were derived from peripheral blood, sampled 28 days after the second dose of the MenACWY control vaccine. Receptor source: an adult who received the MenACWY meningococcal vaccine as a control. CDR3s include the opening cysteine and the closing phenylalanine or tryptophan. Fields, in order: J gene, V gene, clone size, D gene, CDR3 protein, CDR3 DNA. D genes are given only for firm matches. Not every row has a clone size; where given, it reads once, few, many or a size class.

j_gene: TRBJ1-5; v_gene: TRBV6-4; abundance: -; d_gene: -; CDR3aa: CASSSEGDRRNQPQHF; CDR3nt: TGTGCCAGCAGTTCCGAGGGGGATAGGCGCAATCAGCCCCAGCATTTT
j_gene: TRBJ2-1; v_gene: TRBV21-1; abundance: -; d_gene: -; CDR3aa: CASSNRAGVSYNEQFF; CDR3nt: TGTGCCAGCAGCAATCGGGCGGGAGTTTCCTACAATGAGCAGTTCTTC
j_gene: TRBJ1-2; v_gene: TRBV2; abundance: -; d_gene: TRBD1; CDR3aa: CASSVNHPRTGDRGYTF; CDR3nt: TGTGCCAGCAGTGTTAACCACCCGAGGACAGGGGATCGTGGCTACACCTTC
j_gene: TRBJ2-5; v_gene: TRBV2; abundance: -; d_gene: -; CDR3aa: CASRRQETQYF; CDR3nt: TGTGCCAGCAGACGTCAAGAGACCCAGTACTTC
j_gene: TRBJ1-4; v_gene: TRBV30; abundance: -; d_gene: -; CDR3aa: CAWVGRGEVSEKLFF; CDR3nt: TGTGCCTGGGTAGGCCGGGGGGAAGTGAGTGAAAAACTGTTTTTT
j_gene: TRBJ2-7; v_gene: TRBV9; abundance: -; d_gene: TRBD2; CDR3aa: CASSGLLAGDSYEQYF; CDR3nt: TGTGCCAGCAGCGGCCTTCTAGCGGGAGACTCCTACGAGCAGTACTTC
j_gene: TRBJ2-5; v_gene: TRBV9; abundance: once; d_gene: -; CDR3aa: CASSVGGTQETQYF; CDR3nt: TGTGCCAGCAGCGTAGGAGGAACCCAAGAGACCCAGTACTTC
j_gene: TRBJ2-7; v_gene: TRBV5-1; abundance: -; d_gene: -; CDR3aa: CASSLRGIQTYEQYF; CDR3nt: TGCGCCAGCAGCCTGCGCGGAATCCAGACCTACGAGCAGTACTTC
j_gene: TRBJ1-6; v_gene: TRBV5-4; abundance: -; d_gene: -; CDR3aa: CASSLDRGSNSPLHF; CDR3nt: TGTGCCAGCAGCTTGGATCGGGGTTCTAATTCACCCCTCCACTTT
j_gene: TRBJ1-2; v_gene: TRBV18; abundance: -; d_gene: -; CDR3aa: CASSPQRWGDGYTF; CDR3nt: TGTGCCAGCTCACCCCAGCGGTGGGGGGATGGCTACACCTTC
j_gene: TRBJ2-7; v_gene: TRBV4-1; abundance: -; d_gene: TRBD1; CDR3aa: CASSQVVGTGIWFYEQYF; CDR3nt: TGCGCCAGCAGCCAAGTTGTGGGGACAGGGATTTGGTTCTACGAGCAGTACTTC